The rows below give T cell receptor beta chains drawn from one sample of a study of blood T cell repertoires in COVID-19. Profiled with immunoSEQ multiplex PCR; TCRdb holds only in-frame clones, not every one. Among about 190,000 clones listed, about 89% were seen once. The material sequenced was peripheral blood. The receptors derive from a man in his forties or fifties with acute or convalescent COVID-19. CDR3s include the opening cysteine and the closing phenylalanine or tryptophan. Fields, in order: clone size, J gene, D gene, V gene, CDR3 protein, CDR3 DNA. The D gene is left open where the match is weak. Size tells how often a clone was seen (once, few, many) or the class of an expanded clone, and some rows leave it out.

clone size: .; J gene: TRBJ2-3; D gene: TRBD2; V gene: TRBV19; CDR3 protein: CASMRGGGGDTQYF; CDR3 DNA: TGTGCCAGTATGCGGGGGGGCGGAGGAGATACGCAGTATTTT
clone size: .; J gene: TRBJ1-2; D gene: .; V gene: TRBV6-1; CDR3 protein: CASNPIQGAGYTF; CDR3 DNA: TGTGCCAGCAACCCGATACAGGGAGCTGGCTACACCTTC
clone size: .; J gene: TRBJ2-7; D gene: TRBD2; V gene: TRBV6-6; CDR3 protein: CASRIGTSGTLDEQYF; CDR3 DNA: TGTGCCAGCAGAATCGGGACTAGCGGGACCCTCGACGAGCAGTACTTC
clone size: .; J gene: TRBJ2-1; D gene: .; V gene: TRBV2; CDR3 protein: CASSSYIANEQFF; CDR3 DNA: TGTGCCAGCAGTTCATACATCGCCAATGAGCAGTTCTTC
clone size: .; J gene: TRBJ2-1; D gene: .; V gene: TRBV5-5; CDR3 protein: CASSTQGGRQFF; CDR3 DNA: TGTGCCAGCAGCACCCAGGGGGGAAGGCAGTTCTTC
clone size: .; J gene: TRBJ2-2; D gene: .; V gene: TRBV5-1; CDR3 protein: CASSLQGFGDGELFF; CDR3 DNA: TGCGCCAGCAGCTTGCAGGGGTTCGGGGACGGGGAGCTGTTTTTT
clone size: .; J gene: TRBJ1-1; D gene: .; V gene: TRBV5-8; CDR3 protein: CASSLDGRNTEAFF; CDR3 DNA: TGTGCCAGCAGCTTGGACGGTCGGAACACTGAAGCTTTCTTT
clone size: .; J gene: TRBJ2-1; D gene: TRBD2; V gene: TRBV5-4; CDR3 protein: CASSFTGGSYNEQFF; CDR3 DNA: TGTGCCAGCAGCTTCACGGGGGGCTCCTACAATGAGCAGTTCTTC
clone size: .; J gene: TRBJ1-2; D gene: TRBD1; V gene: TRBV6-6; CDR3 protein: CASRHPGTGGNTF; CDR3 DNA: TGTGCCAGCAGACACCCCGGGACAGGGGGGAACACCTTC
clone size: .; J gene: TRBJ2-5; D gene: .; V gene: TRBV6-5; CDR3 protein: CASTRAWRETQYF; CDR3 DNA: TGTGCCAGCACTAGGGCGTGGAGGGAGACCCAGTACTTC
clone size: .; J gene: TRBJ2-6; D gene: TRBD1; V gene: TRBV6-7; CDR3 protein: CASSRDRGPSGANVLTF; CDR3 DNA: TGTGCCAGCTCCCGGGACAGGGGGCCTTCTGGGGCCAACGTCCTGACTTTC
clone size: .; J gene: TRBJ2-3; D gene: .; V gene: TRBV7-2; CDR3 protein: CASSSQAGPTDTQYF; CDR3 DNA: TGTGCCAGCAGCTCGCAGGCAGGCCCCACAGATACGCAGTATTTT
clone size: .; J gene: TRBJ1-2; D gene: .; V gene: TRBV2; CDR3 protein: CASSDHGAEGYTF; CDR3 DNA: TGTGCCAGCAGTGACCATGGGGCGGAGGGCTACACCTTC
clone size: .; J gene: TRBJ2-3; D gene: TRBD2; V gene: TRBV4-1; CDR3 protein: CASSRAGLAGSTDTQYF; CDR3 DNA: TGCGCCAGCAGCCGCGCGGGACTAGCGGGATCCACAGATACGCAGTATTTT
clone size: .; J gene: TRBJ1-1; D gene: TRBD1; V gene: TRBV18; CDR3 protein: CASSPSKQGGTEAFF; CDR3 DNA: TGTGCCAGCTCACCAAGTAAACAGGGGGGGACTGAAGCTTTCTTT
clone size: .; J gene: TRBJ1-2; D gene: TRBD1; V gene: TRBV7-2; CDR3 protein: CASSQLQGADGYTF; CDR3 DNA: TGTGCCAGCAGCCAATTACAGGGGGCCGATGGCTACACCTTC
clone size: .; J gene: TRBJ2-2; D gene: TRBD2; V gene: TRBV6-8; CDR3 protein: CASSSSSGAKNTGELFF; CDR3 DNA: TGTGCCAGCAGTTCAAGTAGCGGGGCCAAAAACACCGGGGAGCTGTTTTTT
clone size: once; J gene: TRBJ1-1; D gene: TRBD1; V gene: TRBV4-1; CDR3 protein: CASSQRQGSEAFF; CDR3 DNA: TGCGCCAGCAGCCAACGACAGGGATCTGAAGCTTTCTTT
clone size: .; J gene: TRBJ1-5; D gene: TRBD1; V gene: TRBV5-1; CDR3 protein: CASSPGQGMEPQHF; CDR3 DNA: TGCGCCAGCAGCCCGGGACAGGGGATGGAGCCCCAGCATTTT
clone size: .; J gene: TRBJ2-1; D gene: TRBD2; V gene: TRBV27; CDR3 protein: CASSSLAGGGDEQFF; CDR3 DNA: TGTGCCAGCAGTTCGCTAGCGGGGGGAGGAGATGAGCAGTTCTTC
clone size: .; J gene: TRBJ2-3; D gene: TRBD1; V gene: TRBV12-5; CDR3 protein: CAVSQGATSDTQYF; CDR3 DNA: TGTGCTGTTTCACAGGGGGCAACTTCAGATACGCAGTATTTT
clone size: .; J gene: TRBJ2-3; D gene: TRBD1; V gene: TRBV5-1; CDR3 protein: CASSSQGVSTDTQYF; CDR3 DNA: TGCGCCAGCAGCTCCCAGGGGGTAAGCACAGATACGCAGTATTTT
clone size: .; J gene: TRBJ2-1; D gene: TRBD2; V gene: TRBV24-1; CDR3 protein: CATRVTRGSGGEHSSYNEQFF; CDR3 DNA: TGTGCCACCAGGGTGACTAGGGGAAGCGGGGGGGAACACAGCTCCTACAATGAGCAGTTCTTC
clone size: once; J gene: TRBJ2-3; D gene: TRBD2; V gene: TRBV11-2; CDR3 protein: CASSFKGAGASTDTQYF; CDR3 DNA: TGTGCCAGCAGCTTCAAAGGAGCGGGGGCCAGCACAGATACGCAGTATTTT
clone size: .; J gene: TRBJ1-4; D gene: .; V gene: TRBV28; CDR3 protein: CASSLQGGNEKLFF; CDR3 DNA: TGTGCCAGCAGTTTACAGGGAGGAAATGAAAAACTGTTTTTT
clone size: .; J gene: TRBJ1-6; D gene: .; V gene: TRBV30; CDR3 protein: CAWSVRQVYNSPLHF; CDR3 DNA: TGTGCCTGGAGTGTCCGGCAGGTCTATAATTCACCCCTCCACTTT
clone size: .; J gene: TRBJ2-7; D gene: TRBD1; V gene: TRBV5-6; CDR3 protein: CASSEGQGAYEQYF; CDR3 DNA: TGTGCCAGCAGCGAGGGACAGGGGGCTTACGAGCAGTACTTC
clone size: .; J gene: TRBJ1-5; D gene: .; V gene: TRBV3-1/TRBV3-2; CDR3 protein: CASSPHSNQPQHF; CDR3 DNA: TGTGCCAGCAGCCCCCATAGCAATCAGCCCCAGCATTTT
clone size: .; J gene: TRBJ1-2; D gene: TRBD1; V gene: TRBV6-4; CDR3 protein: CASRTPGTGSYTF; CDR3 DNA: TGTGCCAGCAGAACTCCCGGGACAGGAAGCTACACCTTC
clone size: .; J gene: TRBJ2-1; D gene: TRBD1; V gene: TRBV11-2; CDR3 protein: CASSLDRTGYNEQFF; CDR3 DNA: TGTGCCAGCAGCTTAGATCGGACAGGGTACAATGAGCAGTTCTTC
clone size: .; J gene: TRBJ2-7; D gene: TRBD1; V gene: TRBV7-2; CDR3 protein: CASSTRTGLRGPAYEQYF; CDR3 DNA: TGTGCCAGCAGCACGCGGACAGGGCTCAGAGGGCCCGCTTACGAGCAGTACTTC
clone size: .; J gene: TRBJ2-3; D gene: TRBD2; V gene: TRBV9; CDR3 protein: CASSESLAGSSTDTQYF; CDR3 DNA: TGTGCCAGCAGCGAAAGCTTAGCGGGGTCTAGCACAGATACGCAGTATTTT
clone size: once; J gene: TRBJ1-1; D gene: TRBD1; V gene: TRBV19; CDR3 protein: CASSLGLGQGALGSLNTEAFF; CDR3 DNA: TGTGCCAGTAGCCTGGGGTTGGGACAGGGGGCTCTCGGCTCCCTGAACACTGAAGCTTTCTTT
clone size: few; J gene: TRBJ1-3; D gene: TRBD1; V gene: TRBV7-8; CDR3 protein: CASSFGGGGNTIYF; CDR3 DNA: TGTGCCAGCAGCTTTGGAGGGGGCGGAAACACCATATATTTT
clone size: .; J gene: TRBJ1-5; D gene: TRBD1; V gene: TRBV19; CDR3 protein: CASSIRWEETGGISNQPQHF; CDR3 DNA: TGTGCCAGTAGTATAAGATGGGAGGAGACAGGGGGCATTAGCAATCAGCCCCAGCATTTT
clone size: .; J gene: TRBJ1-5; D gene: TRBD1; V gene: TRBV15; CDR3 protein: CATSRAGDRPQHF; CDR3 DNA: TGTGCCACCAGCAGAGCTGGGGACAGGCCCCAGCATTTT
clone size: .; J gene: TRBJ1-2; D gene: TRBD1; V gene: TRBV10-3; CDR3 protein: CAISEGQGAGYTF; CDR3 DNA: TGTGCCATCAGTGAGGGACAGGGGGCGGGCTACACCTTC